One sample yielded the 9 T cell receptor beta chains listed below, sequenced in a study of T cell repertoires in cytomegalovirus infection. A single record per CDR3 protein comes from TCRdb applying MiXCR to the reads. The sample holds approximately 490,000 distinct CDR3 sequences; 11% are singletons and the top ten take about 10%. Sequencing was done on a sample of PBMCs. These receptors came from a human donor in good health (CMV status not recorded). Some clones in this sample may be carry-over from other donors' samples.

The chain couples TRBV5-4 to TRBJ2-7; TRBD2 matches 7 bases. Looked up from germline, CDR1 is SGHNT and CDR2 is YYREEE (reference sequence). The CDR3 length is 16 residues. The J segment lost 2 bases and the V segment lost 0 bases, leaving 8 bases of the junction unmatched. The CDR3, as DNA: TGTGCCAGCAGCTTGGGGGTGCGGGAGAGGGCCTACGAGCAGTACTTC. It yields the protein CASSLGVRERAYEQYF.

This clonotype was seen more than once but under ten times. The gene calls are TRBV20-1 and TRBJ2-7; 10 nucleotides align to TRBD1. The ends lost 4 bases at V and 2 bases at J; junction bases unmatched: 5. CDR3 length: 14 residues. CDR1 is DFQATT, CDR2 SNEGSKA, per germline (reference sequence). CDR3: CSAKTGGSTYEQYF. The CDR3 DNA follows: TGCAGTGCTAAGACAGGGGGCTCTACCTACGAGCAGTACTTC.

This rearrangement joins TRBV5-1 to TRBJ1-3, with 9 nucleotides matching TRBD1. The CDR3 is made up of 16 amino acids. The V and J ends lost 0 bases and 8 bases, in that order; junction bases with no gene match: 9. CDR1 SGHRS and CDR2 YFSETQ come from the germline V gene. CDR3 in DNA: TGCGCCAGCAGCTTGGGGACAGGGGCCCAGGGACACACCATATATTTT. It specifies CASSLGTGAQGHTIYF.

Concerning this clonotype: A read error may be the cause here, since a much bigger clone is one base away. CDR3 DNA sequence: TGTGCCAGCAGCGAAGACCAGGTTCGGGCTTTCTTT. It translates to CASSEDQVRAFF. V and J are TRBV4-1 and TRBJ1-1, with D hard to call. The CDR3 covers 12 residues. In germline, CDR1 is MGHRA, CDR2 YSYEKL.

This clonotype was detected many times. The CDR3 bases are TGTGCCAGCAGTTGGAGAGAGGAGACCCAGTACTTC. Protein sequence: CASSWREETQYF. This rearrangement joins TRBV12-3 or TRBV12-4 to TRBJ2-5; D is ambiguous. The CDR3 contains 12 residues. Trimming cost V 4 bases and J 5 bases, with 8 bases left between them.

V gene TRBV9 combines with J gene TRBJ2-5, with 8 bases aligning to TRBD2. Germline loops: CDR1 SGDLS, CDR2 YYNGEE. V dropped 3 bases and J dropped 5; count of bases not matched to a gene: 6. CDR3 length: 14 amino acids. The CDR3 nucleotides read TGTGCCAGCAGCGAAGTGGTAGCGGGGGAGACCCAGTACTTC. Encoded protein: CASSEVVAGETQYF.

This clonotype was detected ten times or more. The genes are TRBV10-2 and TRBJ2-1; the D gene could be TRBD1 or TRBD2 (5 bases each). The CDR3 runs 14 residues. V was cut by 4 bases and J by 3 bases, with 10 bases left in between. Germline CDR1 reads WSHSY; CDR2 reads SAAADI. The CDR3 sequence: CASSGGTHYNEQFF. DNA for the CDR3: TGCGCCAGCAGTGGAGGGACCCACTACAATGAGCAGTTCTTC.

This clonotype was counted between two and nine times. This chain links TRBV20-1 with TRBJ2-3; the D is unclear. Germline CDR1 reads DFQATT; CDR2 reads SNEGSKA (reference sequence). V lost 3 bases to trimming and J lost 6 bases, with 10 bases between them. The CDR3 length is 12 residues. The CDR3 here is CSARGSQDTQYF. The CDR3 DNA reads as TGCAGTGCTAGGGGATCCCAGGATACGCAGTATTTT.

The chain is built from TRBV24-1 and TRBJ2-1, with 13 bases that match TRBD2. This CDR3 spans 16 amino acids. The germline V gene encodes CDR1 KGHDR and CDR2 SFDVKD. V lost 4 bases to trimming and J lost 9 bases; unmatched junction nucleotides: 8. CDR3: CATSDPTSGRAGEQFF. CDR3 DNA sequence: TGTGCCACCAGTGACCCCACTAGCGGGAGGGCAGGTGAGCAGTTCTTC.